This T cell receptor beta chain originates from a study of control samples from healthy donors and cancer patients. Generated by immunoSEQ multiplex PCR, the TCRdb table keeps only in-frame clones and is missing some. This table has about 190,000 clones, roughly 91% appearing once. V lost 6 bases and J 5 bases, leaving 8 bases between the germline ends. This CDR3 comprises 11 residues. Germline values: CDR1 DFQATT, CDR2 SNEGSKA (reference sequence). The clonotype comes from a man aged 18 to 29 in good health. The genes are TRBV20-1 and TRBJ1-3; perhaps TRBD1 as D (5 bases). Sequencing was done on a sample of blood. The CDR3 DNA follows: TGCAGTGCAGGGGCCCGAAACACCATATATTTT. It specifies CSAGARNTIYF.